The following is a T cell receptor (beta chain) sequence with its context. The data are from a study of blood T cell repertoires in COVID-19. Whole-study context: Nucleic acid was either cDNA or gDNA, and it came from T cells, B-cell-depleted T cells, or PBMCs.

Original processing methods: How many nucleated cells were present was estimated from reference gene primer amplification. The method was immunoSEQ multiplex PCR; TCRdb's version includes in-frame clones alone and lacks a portion of them. The V and J calls and clone size come from that table; D and trimming were worked out from the DNA. Of about 150,000 clones in the sample, more than 80% were seen once. The Seattle patients joined while their infection was active and were tracked longitudinally afterward. The sequence was collected from a man between 18 and 29 years old with COVID-19, enrolled during active disease. Sequencing was performed on peripheral blood.

CDR3 region: CASSLDAGRGYEQYF. CDR3 sequence (DNA): TGTGCCAGCAGCTTGGATGCAGGGCGGGGTTACGAGCAGTACTTC. This chain links TRBV5-6 with TRBJ2-7, with D maybe TRBD2 (6 bases). V gave up 0 bases and J gave up 4 bases, with 14 bases separating them. Germline assignment: CDR1 SGHDT and CDR2 YYEEEE. CDR3 length equals 15 residues.